These 17 T cell receptor beta chains were sequenced from one sample in a study of blood T cells in healthy people across ages. The use of a sample-barcoded 5' primer and a J-beta primer mix characterized a second PCR of about 7 to 12 cycles. TCRdb passed the 5' RACE reads through MiXCR, listing each CDR3 protein once. The sample shows 850,000 to 1,300,000 distinct CDR3 sequences, over 35% of them seen only once. The sequencing sample was made of blood. The source of these receptors is a woman in her sixties or seventies in good health.

This clonotype occurred many times. The chain is built from TRBV12-3 or TRBV12-4 and TRBJ2-7, with D possibly matching TRBD2 (6 bases). The CDR3 extends over 14 amino acids. V was cut by 4 bases and J by 5 bases, with 15 bases left in between. Written as DNA, the CDR3 is TGTGCCAGCAGTTCCCCCCCGGGGGTACACGAGCAGTACTTC. Its translation is CASSSPPGVHEQYF.

The chain recombines TRBV7-3 with TRBJ1-2; 9 bases agree with TRBD1. Germline values: CDR1 SGHTA, CDR2 FQGTGA. The V segment lost 2 bases and the J segment 7 bases; nucleotides outside the gene matches: 2. This CDR3 spans 13 amino acids. For the CDR3, the DNA is TGTGCCAGCAGCTTAGGACAGGGGTCTGGCTACACCTTC. Translation gives CASSLGQGSGYTF.

This clonotype has only a few counts. The rearrangement joins TRBV28 to TRBJ2-7, with TRBD1 matching over 7 bases. Per germline, CDR1 MDHEN and CDR2 SYDVKM. Trimming at V came to 10 bases and at J to 0 bases, leaving 9 bases not matched to a gene. This CDR3 spans 14 amino acids. In DNA form, the CDR3 reads TGTGCCACAACGACAGGGCCCACCTCCTACGAGCAGTACTTC. Translating gives CATTTGPTSYEQYF. The full variable domain, in which reference TRBV28 and TRBJ2-7 provide the parts outside the CDR3, is DVKVTQSSRYLVKRTGEKVFLECVQDMDHENMFWYRQDPGLGLRLIYFSYDVKMKEKGDIPEGYSVSREKKERFSLILESASTNQTSMYLCATTTGPTSYEQYFGPGTRLTVT.

This rearrangement joins TRBV29-1 to TRBJ2-7; D unclear. In germline, CDR1 is SQVTM, CDR2 ANQGSEA. Trimming removed 1 base from V and 4 bases from J, with 8 bases in between. The CDR3 is 12 residues long. DNA of the CDR3: TGCAGCGTTGAAGGTCCGTGGTACGAGCAGTACTTC. Its translation is CSVEGPWYEQYF.

This clonotype came up once. The gene calls are TRBV11-2 and TRBJ2-7, with 9 bases aligning to TRBD1. The V gene's germline CDR1 is SGHAT and CDR2 FQNNGV. The CDR3 totals 16 residues. V was clipped by 5 bases and J by 6 bases; unmatched bases: 14. CDR3 sequence: CASSPGSGQGIVEQYF. CDR3 in DNA: TGTGCCAGCAGCCCCGGGTCGGGACAGGGTATTGTCGAGCAGTACTTC.

This clonotype was recorded a few times. A read error may explain this, as a much larger clone is one base away. This chain links TRBV10-3 with TRBJ2-3; D could derive from TRBD1 or TRBD2 (6 bases each). The CDR3 is 12 residues long. Per germline, CDR1 ENHRY and CDR2 SYGVKD. Trimming removed 6 bases from V and 4 bases from J, with 8 bases in between. The CDR3 reads CAIREGADTQYF. CDR3 nucleotide sequence: TGTGCCATCAGGGAGGGGGCAGATACGCAGTATTTT.

The table lists this clonotype with a count of one. The rearrangement joins TRBV2 to TRBJ2-5, with 13 bases that match TRBD2. The tail of the sequence fits TRBJ2-7 better, so the J call may be wrong. Germline V gives CDR1 SNHLY, CDR2 FYNNEI. The CDR3 sequence is 18 residues long. This CDR3 reads CASSGFPGLAGSPHEQYF. CDR3 in DNA: TGTGCCAGCAGTGGCTTCCCGGGACTAGCGGGAAGTCCCCACGAGCAGTACTTC.

This clonotype occurred many times. V is TRBV12-3 or TRBV12-4 and J is TRBJ2-1; 14 bases fit TRBD2. Trimming at V came to 5 bases and at J to 9 bases, leaving 6 bases not matched to a gene. The CDR3 covers 15 residues. In DNA form, the CDR3 reads TGTGCCAGCAGTCCGGGACTAGCGGGAGTGACTGAGCAGTTCTTC. Its protein product is CASSPGLAGVTEQFF.

This rearrangement joins TRBV12-3 or TRBV12-4 to TRBJ2-5; 11 bases line up with TRBD1. The V gene end was trimmed by 3 bases and the J gene end by 6 bases; junction bases not matched to a gene: 6. The CDR3 has 15 amino acids. The CDR3 loop reads CASSLRTGGAKTQYF. The CDR3 DNA sequence: TGTGCCAGCAGTTTGAGGACAGGGGGCGCGAAGACCCAGTACTTC.

This clonotype was counted between two and nine times. The J gene is TRBJ2-3, the V gene TRBV7-2; no firm D call. V gave up 2 bases and J gave up 3 bases, with 18 bases separating them. The CDR3 is 17 amino acids. Germline CDR1 and CDR2: SGHTA and FQGNSA. CDR3: CASSLFAPGSGTDTQYF. In nucleotides, the CDR3 is TGTGCCAGCAGCTTATTCGCCCCAGGTTCAGGAACAGATACGCAGTATTTT.

This clonotype has only a few counts. This sequence joins TRBV5-1 and TRBJ2-6, with D perhaps TRBD1 or TRBD2 (5 bases each). Germline V lookup: CDR1 SGHRS, CDR2 YFSETQ. CDR3 length equals 16 residues. Trimming removed 1 base from V and 0 bases from J, with 8 bases in between. In DNA, the CDR3 is TGCGCCAGCAGCTTGTCAGGGAGCTCTGGGGCCAACGTCCTGACTTTC. Protein sequence: CASSLSGSSGANVLTF.

The rearrangement links TRBV20-1 to TRBJ2-1; TRBD2 matches at 7 bases. The CDR3 is 15 residues long. Germline CDR1 is DFQATT and CDR2 is SNEGSKA (reference sequence). Trimming took 0 bases from V and 0 from J; bases not matched to a gene: 2. The CDR3 protein is CSARDPGGSYNEQFF. DNA for the CDR3: TGCAGTGCTAGAGATCCGGGGGGCTCCTACAATGAGCAGTTCTTC.

The rearrangement uses TRBV4-1 and TRBJ2-7; D perhaps matches TRBD1 (5 bases). This CDR3 has 15 residues. Germline-derived CDR1 and CDR2 are MGHRA and YSYEKL. Trimming took off 10 bases at V and 0 bases at J, with 19 bases between the two ends. This CDR3 is CATSIGAGSSYEQYF. The DNA of the CDR3 is TGCGCCACCTCGATAGGGGCAGGAAGCTCCTACGAGCAGTACTTC.

The chain combines TRBV6-1 with TRBJ1-5, with unresolved D. V was trimmed by 0 bases and J by 1 base, leaving 10 bases between them. The CDR3 contains 16 residues. Germline CDR1 reads MNHNS; CDR2 reads SASEGT. The CDR3 DNA is TGTGCCAGCAGTGAAGCTTCGACCTGGAGCAATCAGCCCCAGCATTTT. Translation gives CASSEASTWSNQPQHF.

V and J are TRBV5-6 and TRBJ2-4; no clear D. This CDR3 contains 17 residues. V was pared by 0 bases and J by 0 bases, with 13 bases between. The V gene's germline CDR1 is SGHDT and CDR2 YYEEEE. CDR3 region: CASSLVGVDLAKNIQYF. The CDR3 coding sequence is TGTGCCAGCAGCTTGGTAGGTGTCGACCTAGCCAAAAACATTCAGTACTTC.

V usage is TRBV6-1 and J usage is TRBJ2-7; 9 bases line up with TRBD1. V gave up 4 bases and J gave up 2 bases; unmatched junction bases: 9. CDR3 length equals 16 residues. The germline V gene encodes CDR1 MNHNS and CDR2 SASEGT. The chain's CDR3 is CASSGGQGTAAYEQYF. CDR3 in DNA: TGTGCCAGCAGTGGCGGACAGGGGACCGCTGCCTACGAGCAGTACTTC.

This clonotype has a count of ten or more. At one end, the junction sequence differs from germline, possibly due to a read error. The chain recombines TRBV29-1 with TRBJ2-7, with D unresolved. The CDR3 consists of 11 residues. CDR1 is SQVTM, CDR2 ANQGSEA, per germline. DNA for the CDR3: TGCAGCGTTTGTGACACTTACGGGCAGTACTTC. Amino acid sequence: CSVCDTYGQYF.